The T cell receptor (beta chain) described here comes from a study of cytomegalovirus exposure and HLA in healthy donors. The wider study: Counted in an early data release were about 86 million unique TCRs from HLA-typed donors. Across around 400 genotyped donors, roughly 85% landed in the Caucasian-associated ancestry cluster. Regarding the study as a whole: Investigators reported approximately 150 TCR beta chains as tied to cytomegalovirus.

Concerning this clone itself: The antigen is undetermined.

This CDR3 has 16 amino acids. In germline, CDR1 is MDHEN, CDR2 SYDVKM. V lost 0 bases and J lost 1, with 12 bases in between. PCR used 60 Vbeta primers and 13 Jbeta primers. The repertoire was sequenced with immunoSEQ multiplex PCR; TCRdb's copy has only in-frame clones and lacks some. The sample records about 140,000 clones, roughly 80% being singletons. The chain uses TRBV28 and TRBJ2-5; weak D call: TRBD2 (6 bases). Sequenced material: PBMCs. This sequence was found in a man between 40 and 49 years old in good health and CMV-seronegative. CDR3 protein: CASSLWGGGAQETQYF. Here the CDR3 DNA reads TGTGCCAGCAGTTTATGGGGGGGTGGGGCCCAAGAGACCCAGTACTTC.